The 21 T cell receptor beta chains reported below all come from one sample, sequenced in a study of T-cell reconstitution after alpha-beta-depleted transplantation in children. It was with unique molecular identifiers that the TCRbeta library was prepared. TCRdb reprocessed the PCR reads via MiXCR and lists one record per CDR3 protein. The table includes just over 950,000 distinct CDR3 sequences, around 30% detected once. The specimen was PBMCs, mostly from graft donor cells, collected 360 days after TCRalphabeta/CD19-depleted stem cell transplant. Source of these receptors: a boy under two years old who had a stem cell transplant for SCID, so the T cells may come from the graft donor.

The rearrangement links TRBV24-1 to TRBJ2-3, with 12 bases fitting TRBD2. The CDR3 totals 16 residues. Germline V gene sequence: CDR1 KGHDR, CDR2 SFDVKD. J was trimmed by 4 bases and V by 3 bases; bases with no gene match: 4. The CDR3 DNA sequence: TGTGCCACCAGTGATCCAACTAGCGGGGGGCCAGATACGCAGTATTTT. It encodes CATSDPTSGGPDTQYF.

This clonotype was recorded many times. The chain carries TRBV12-3 or TRBV12-4 and TRBJ2-2, with TRBD2 as a possible D gene (6 bases). The CDR3 spans 11 residues. Trimming took 6 bases from V and 13 from J, leaving 12 bases between them. The DNA for the CDR3 is TGTGCCAGCAGCCTGGGACTGGGGCTGTTTTTT. This translates into CASSLGLGLFF.

This clonotype was recorded only once. The V and J genes are TRBV5-1 and TRBJ2-3; 7 nucleotides match TRBD2. This CDR3 has 16 residues. CDR1 and CDR2 (germline): SGHRS, YFSETQ. J was trimmed by 6 bases and V by 0 bases; bases with no gene match: 10. The CDR3 loop is CASSLELAVGRDTQYF. Here the CDR3 DNA reads TGCGCCAGCAGCTTGGAGCTAGCGGTAGGCCGGGATACGCAGTATTTT.

This clonotype has just a few counts. V is TRBV7-3 and J is TRBJ2-3; TRBD2 agrees at 11 bases. The CDR3 is made up of 15 amino acids. The V gene's germline CDR1 is SGHTA and CDR2 FQGTGA. V gave up 6 bases and J gave up 5 bases; unmatched junction bases: 7. The CDR3 loop is CASSDSGGAGDTQYF. CDR3 coding DNA: TGTGCCAGCAGTGATAGCGGGGGGGCAGGAGATACGCAGTATTTT.

The rearrangement joins TRBV5-1 to TRBJ1-3; no clear D gene. The CDR3 has 13 residues. V gave up 4 bases and J gave up 4 bases, with 9 bases separating them. The germline gives CDR1 SGHRS, CDR2 YFSETQ. The DNA of the CDR3 is TGCGCCAGCAGCCCAGACACCGGAAACACCATATATTTT. It specifies CASSPDTGNTIYF.

This chain joins TRBV29-1 and TRBJ2-1, with D perhaps TRBD2 (6 bases). CDR1 SQVTM and CDR2 ANQGSEA come from the germline V gene. Trimming took off 3 bases at V and 12 bases at J, with 15 bases between the two ends. The CDR3 length is 12 residues. The CDR3 reads CSVEGGLEGQFF. DNA of the CDR3: TGCAGCGTTGAGGGGGGACTCGAAGGGCAGTTCTTC.

This clonotype has at least ten counts. In DNA, the CDR3 is TGTGCCAGCAGCTTCGGACAGAACTACAATGAGCAGTTCTTC. It encodes CASSFGQNYNEQFF. The genes are TRBV7-8 and TRBJ2-1, with D possibly matching TRBD1 (6 bases). The V end was cut by 3 bases, the J end by 3 bases, with 9 bases between. From germline, CDR1 is SGHVS and CDR2 FQNEAQ. The CDR3 consists of 14 residues. Full variable domain (remainder filled in from reference TRBV7-8 and TRBJ2-1): GAGVSQSPRYKVAKRGQDVALRCDPISGHVSLFWYQQALGQGPEFLTYFQNEAQLDKSGLPSDRFFAERPEGSVSTLKIQRTQQEDSAVYLCASSFGQNYNEQFFGPGTRLTVL.

The sample holds a few counts of this clonotype. J is TRBJ2-7 and V is TRBV6-5, with D tentatively TRBD2 (7 bases). V dropped 4 bases and J dropped 4 bases, with 14 bases sitting between them. The CDR3 is made up of 14 amino acids. CDR1 is MNHEY, CDR2 SVGAGI, per germline. In DNA, the CDR3 is TGTGCCAGCAGTTCCCCAGGGGAGGGGTACGAGCAGTACTTC. This translates into CASSSPGEGYEQYF.

This sequence joins TRBV7-2 and TRBJ2-1; tentative D call: TRBD1 (6 bases). Per germline, CDR1 SGHTA and CDR2 FQGNSA. Trimming shortened V by 5 bases and J by 13 bases, and 15 bases separated the two germline ends. The CDR3 runs 12 residues. The DNA of the CDR3 is TGTGCCAGCAGCCCATTCGGGACAAAACAGTTCTTC. Translation: CASSPFGTKQFF.

A few counts support this clonotype. The chain carries TRBV28 and TRBJ2-7, with D possibly matching TRBD2 (6 bases). With 6 bases removed from V and 0 bases from J, the gap between germline ends came to 21 bases. Germline-derived CDR1 and CDR2 are MDHEN and SYDVKM. The CDR3 length is 17 residues. The CDR3 loop is CASRDYRRTAGSYEQYF. CDR3 DNA sequence: TGTGCCAGCAGGGACTACAGACGGACGGCGGGCTCCTACGAGCAGTACTTC.

This clonotype was detected a few times. The V gene is TRBV7-9, the J gene TRBJ2-1; D could derive from TRBD1 or TRBD2 (6 bases each). The CDR3 totals 15 residues. Trimming took off 7 bases at V and 8 bases at J, with 21 bases between the two ends. Germline V gene sequence: CDR1 SEHNR, CDR2 FQNEAQ (reference sequence). The CDR3 sequence: CASTTGGGRRDEQFF. Here the CDR3 DNA reads TGTGCCAGCACCACTGGAGGGGGGAGGAGGGATGAGCAGTTCTTC.

CDR3 nucleotide sequence: TGCAGTGCTAGGTGGGGACCGCTGAACAATGAGCAGTTCTTC. Encoded protein: CSARWGPLNNEQFF. The rearrangement links TRBV20-1 to TRBJ2-1, with D perhaps given as TRBD1 or TRBD2 (5 bases each). From germline, CDR1 is DFQATT and CDR2 SNEGSKA (reference sequence). This CDR3 is 14 amino acids long. Deletions cut 3 bases from V and 5 bases from J, with 14 bases between.

The chain couples TRBV20-1 to TRBJ2-7; D could derive from TRBD1 or TRBD2 (5 bases each). The CDR3 consists of 13 residues. V was pared by 4 bases and J by 3 bases, with 13 bases between. Germline CDR1 reads DFQATT; CDR2 reads SNEGSKA (reference sequence). CDR3 in amino acids: CSANRDGHYEQYF. The CDR3 coding sequence is TGCAGTGCTAACCGGGACGGACACTACGAGCAGTACTTC.

This clonotype has only a few counts. V gene TRBV2 combines with J gene TRBJ1-2; D may be TRBD1 (5 bases). Trimming cost V 8 bases and J 0 bases, with 13 bases left between them. This CDR3 has 14 residues. Looked up from germline, CDR1 is SNHLY and CDR2 is FYNNEI. The CDR3 DNA sequence: TGTGCCAGCGGGGGGTTGGGGGCTAACTATGGCTACACCTTC. Protein product: CASGGLGANYGYTF.

This clonotype was detected a few times. The chain is built from TRBV5-1 and TRBJ1-2; a possible D gene is TRBD1 (5 bases). The CDR3 consists of 16 residues. Germline CDR1 is SGHRS and CDR2 is YFSETQ. V lost 0 bases and J lost 3, with 15 bases in between. Here the CDR3 reads CASSLGRRDRDYGYTF. CDR3 in DNA: TGCGCCAGCAGCTTGGGCCGGCGTGACAGAGACTATGGCTACACCTTC.

J is TRBJ1-1 and V is TRBV29-1; TRBD1 matches at 7 bases. The CDR3 runs to 14 residues. Losses at the gene ends were 6 bases for V and 4 bases for J; bases not matched to a gene: 11. Germline-derived CDR1 and CDR2 are SQVTM and ANQGSEA. CDR3 loop: CSVGNRGVGTEAFF. In DNA, the CDR3 is TGCAGCGTCGGGAACAGGGGTGTTGGCACTGAAGCTTTCTTT.

The chain couples TRBV19 to TRBJ2-1, with 8 bases that match TRBD1. Trimming removed 7 bases from V and 4 bases from J; junction bases left unmatched: 6. CDR3 length: 14 amino acids. The germline V gene has CDR1 LNHDA and CDR2 SQIVND (reference sequence). CDR3 residues: CASTTDRVYNEQFF. CDR3 DNA: TGTGCCAGTACTACGGACAGGGTGTACAATGAGCAGTTCTTC.

The chain employs TRBV4-3 and TRBJ2-7, with D uncertain. V dropped 1 base and J dropped 7 bases, with 11 bases sitting between them. Germline V lookup: CDR1 LGHNA, CDR2 YSLEER. This CDR3 has 13 residues. CDR3 DNA: TGCGCCAGCAGCCAAGTACGAGGTCGGGAGCAGTACTTC. Its translation: CASSQVRGREQYF.

The chain has TRBV12-3 or TRBV12-4 and TRBJ2-3; TRBD1 might be the D (6 bases). This CDR3 is 15 amino acids long. The V end lost 3 bases, the J end lost 4 bases, and 14 bases lay between the germline ends. The CDR3 sequence is CASSFAGAIADTQYF. CDR3 DNA sequence: TGTGCCAGCAGTTTTGCAGGGGCCATCGCAGATACGCAGTATTTT.

This clonotype was counted between two and nine times. This chain connects TRBV5-6 to TRBJ2-5; tentative D call: TRBD1 (6 bases). The CDR3 consists of 13 residues. Germline values: CDR1 SGHDT, CDR2 YYEEEE. The V gene lost 3 bases and the J gene lost 0 bases, with 6 bases spanning the gap. For the CDR3, the DNA is TGTGCCAGCAGCTGGGGGCACCAAGAGACCCAGTACTTC. Its protein product is CASSWGHQETQYF.

This chain connects TRBV28 to TRBJ2-7; 10 bases are a match to TRBD2. Germline CDR1 and CDR2: MDHEN and SYDVKM. The length of the CDR3 is 15 residues. The junction had 8 bases not matched to a gene; V was cut back by 5 bases and J by 4 bases. CDR3 coding DNA: TGTGCCAGCAGTCCCGGGACTAGCGTTATTTACGAGCAGTACTTC. Its protein is CASSPGTSVIYEQYF.